The 4 T cell receptor beta chains reported below all come from one sample, sequenced in a study of blood T cell repertoires in COVID-19. Sequencing was performed with immunoSEQ multiplex PCR; in TCRdb, only in-frame clones are kept and a portion is missing. The sample consists of 270,000 or so clones, about nine tenths of them appearing once. The sequencing input was peripheral blood. The receptors were sampled from a man aged 40-49 years with active or convalescent COVID-19.

The rearrangement links TRBV6-2 or TRBV6-3 to TRBJ1-5; the D gene is possibly TRBD1 (6 bases). V was pared by 5 bases and J by 5 bases, with 19 bases between. Per germline, CDR1 MNHEY and CDR2 SVGEGT. CDR3 length: 16 residues. The CDR3 sequence is CASSLRGGGWDQPQHF. In nucleotides, the CDR3 is TGTGCCAGCAGTCTTCGCGGGGGCGGATGGGATCAGCCCCAGCATTTT.

The rearrangement links TRBV5-4 to TRBJ2-7, with D possibly matching TRBD2 (5 bases). Per the germline V gene, CDR1 is SGHNT and CDR2 is YYREEE (reference sequence). CDR3 size: 12 residues. V shed 1 base and J shed 3 bases, with 5 bases lying between them. The CDR3 sequence: CASSLSGYEQYF. The CDR3 DNA follows: TGTGCCAGCAGCTTGAGCGGCTACGAGCAGTACTTC.

The CDR3 loop is CATSEGTGYQPQHF. CDR3 DNA sequence: TGTGCCACCAGTGAGGGGACAGGTTACCAGCCCCAGCATTTT. V and J are TRBV24-1 and TRBJ1-5; 8 positions match TRBD1. CDR1 and CDR2 from the germline V gene are KGHDR and SFDVKD. The CDR3 sequence is 14 residues long. V lost 4 bases and J lost 7; bases outside the gene matches: 5.

The chain links TRBV7-9 to TRBJ1-6, with 7 bases that match TRBD1. V lost 5 bases to trimming and J lost 7 bases; unmatched junction nucleotides: 8. This CDR3 has 15 amino acids. Germline V gene sequence: CDR1 SEHNR, CDR2 FQNEAQ (reference sequence). The CDR3 region is CASSDRQGPNSPLHF. The CDR3 DNA follows: TGTGCCAGCAGCGATCGACAGGGTCCCAATTCACCCCTCCACTTT.